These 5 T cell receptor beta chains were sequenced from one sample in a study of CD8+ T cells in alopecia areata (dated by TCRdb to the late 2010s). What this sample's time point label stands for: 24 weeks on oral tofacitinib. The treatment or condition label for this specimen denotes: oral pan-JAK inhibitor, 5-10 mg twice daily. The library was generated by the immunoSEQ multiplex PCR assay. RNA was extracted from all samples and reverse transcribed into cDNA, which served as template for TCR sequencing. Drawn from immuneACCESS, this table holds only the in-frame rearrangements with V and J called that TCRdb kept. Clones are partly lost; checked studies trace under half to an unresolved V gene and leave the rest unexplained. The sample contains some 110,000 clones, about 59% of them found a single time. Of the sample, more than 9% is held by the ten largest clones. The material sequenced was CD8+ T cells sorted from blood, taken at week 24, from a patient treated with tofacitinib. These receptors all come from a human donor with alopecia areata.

As DNA, the CDR3 is TGTGCCAGCAGCGACCCCGTGGCGATAGATACGCAGTATTTT. It codes for CASSDPVAIDTQYF. J is TRBJ2-3 and V is TRBV9; D remains unclear. CDR3 length: 14 amino acids. Germline assignment: CDR1 SGDLS and CDR2 YYNGEE. V was shortened by 3 bases and J by 5 bases, with 13 bases between the two germline ends.

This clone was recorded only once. As DNA, the CDR3 is TGTGCCAGCAGCCCCCGTTCGGAAGGGGAGCTGTTTTTT. It specifies CASSPRSEGELFF. The rearrangement uses TRBV7-9 and TRBJ2-2; D ambiguous. Germline V gene data show CDR1 as SEHNR and CDR2 as FQNEAQ (reference sequence). The CDR3 covers 13 residues. V gave up 5 bases and J gave up 8 bases, with 12 bases separating them.

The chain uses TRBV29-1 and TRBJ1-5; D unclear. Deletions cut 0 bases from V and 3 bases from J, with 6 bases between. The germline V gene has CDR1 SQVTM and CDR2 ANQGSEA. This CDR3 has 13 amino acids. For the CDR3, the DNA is TGCAGCGTTGAAGAGGACGCCAATCAGCCCCAGCATTTT. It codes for CSVEEDANQPQHF.

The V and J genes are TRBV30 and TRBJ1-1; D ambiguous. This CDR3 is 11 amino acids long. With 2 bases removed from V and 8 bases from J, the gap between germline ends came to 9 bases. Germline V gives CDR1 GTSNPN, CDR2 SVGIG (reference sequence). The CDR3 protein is CAWSFNSEAFF. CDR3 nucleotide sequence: TGTGCCTGGAGTTTCAACAGCGAAGCTTTCTTT.

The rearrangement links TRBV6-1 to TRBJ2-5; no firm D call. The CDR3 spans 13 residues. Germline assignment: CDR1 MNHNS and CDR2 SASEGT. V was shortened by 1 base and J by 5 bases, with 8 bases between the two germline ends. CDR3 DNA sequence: TGTGCCAGCAGTGAAGACAGAGAGGAGACCCAGTACTTC. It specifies CASSEDREETQYF.